Below, 7 T cell receptor beta chains from the same sample are listed, as sequenced in a study of cytomegalovirus exposure and HLA in healthy donors. The PCR used 60 Vbeta and 13 Jbeta primers. The protocol was immunoSEQ multiplex PCR, while the TCRdb copy is restricted to in-frame clones and leaves out a portion. The sample shows about 98,000 clones, 74% of them seen only once. Sequenced input: PBMCs. The receptors here all came from a male donor in good health and CMV-seronegative.

The chain's CDR3 is CASSSPRLAGETRYNEQFF. The CDR3 DNA follows: TGTGCCAGCAGCTCCCCACGCTTAGCGGGAGAGACTAGATACAATGAGCAGTTCTTC. The rearrangement joins TRBV5-6 to TRBJ2-1, with 9 bases identical to TRBD2. The CDR3 is made up of 19 amino acids. From germline, CDR1 is SGHDT and CDR2 YYEEEE. V shed 3 bases and J 4 bases; nucleotides not matched to a gene: 17.

V usage is TRBV19 and J usage is TRBJ1-1; unclear D gene. Trimming took off 3 bases at V and 3 bases at J, with 23 bases between the two ends. Germline V gene data show CDR1 as LNHDA and CDR2 as SQIVND (reference sequence). This CDR3 comprises 18 residues. The CDR3 sequence: CASSISWMTSEGDTEAFF. DNA for the CDR3: TGTGCCAGTAGTATCTCTTGGATGACTTCTGAGGGAGACACTGAAGCTTTCTTT.

V is TRBV19 and J is TRBJ1-1, with a possible D match to TRBD1 (6 bases). Germline V gives CDR1 LNHDA, CDR2 SQIVND (reference sequence). Deletions cut 3 bases from V and 0 bases from J, with 8 bases between. The CDR3 spans 14 residues. The CDR3 bases are TGTGCCAGTAGTATTCAGGGGATGAACACTGAAGCTTTCTTT. This gives the protein CASSIQGMNTEAFF.

The table lists this clone with a count of one. The chain carries TRBV18 and TRBJ1-1; D remains unclear. The CDR3 is 16 amino acids. The germline V gene encodes CDR1 KGHSH and CDR2 LQKENI. The V end lost 3 bases, the J end lost 0 bases, and 14 bases lay between the germline ends. CDR3 nucleotides: TGTGCCAGCTCACCGAGCGGAGTGAAAATGAACACTGAAGCTTTCTTT. Its translation is CASSPSGVKMNTEAFF.

The CDR3 loop is CASSLTFLSPLQYF. CDR3 bases: TGTGCCAGCAGTTTGACATTTTTATCCCCCTTACAGTACTTC. V gene TRBV28 combines with J gene TRBJ2-4; no firm D call. Trimming pared 3 bases from V and 13 bases from J, leaving 19 bases between. The V gene's germline CDR1 is MDHEN and CDR2 SYDVKM. The CDR3 has 14 amino acids.

The genes are TRBV5-1 and TRBJ2-1; TRBD2 agrees at 9 bases. The CDR3 sequence is 16 residues long. The trim removed 2 bases at V and 5 bases at J, leaving 8 bases unmatched. Per germline, CDR1 SGHRS and CDR2 YFSETQ. The CDR3 region has the DNA TGCGCCAGCAGCTTAATGCGGCGGGAGGGCCACAATGAGCAGTTCTTC. It is translated as CASSLMRREGHNEQFF.

The chain links TRBV27 to TRBJ1-1; possible D gene TRBD1, 5 bases. The CDR3 loop spans 14 amino acids. Germline assignment: CDR1 MNHEY and CDR2 SMNVEV (reference sequence). Trimming took 2 bases from V and 5 from J, leaving 12 bases between them. Here the CDR3 reads CASSLGTRRTEAFF. CDR3 in DNA: TGTGCCAGCAGTTTAGGGACTCGAAGGACTGAAGCTTTCTTT.